This T cell receptor beta chain was sequenced for a study of long-term antiretroviral therapy in people with HIV. Runs used v3.0 of the immunoSEQ assay and were done at survey level. Libraries were prepared by immunoSEQ multiplex PCR; TCRdb keeps only in-frame clonotypes and omits some of them. In the table there are 20,000 or so clones, approximately 80% of which are singletons. The material was unsorted PBMCs, obtained 0.1 years before starting antiretroviral therapy. The TCR sequence derives from a man in his forties with HIV.

CDR3 nucleotide sequence: TGTGCCAGTAGGGGGGACAGGCGGAACACTGAAGCTTTCTTT. It is translated as CASRGDRRNTEAFF. The rearrangement joins TRBV19 to TRBJ1-1, with 8 bases matching TRBD1. The V gene end was trimmed by 6 bases and the J gene end by 1 base; junction bases not matched to a gene: 4. The CDR3 sequence is 14 residues long. Germline CDR1 reads LNHDA; CDR2 reads SQIVND (reference sequence).